The TCR beta chain described here comes from a study of T cells in Graves' hyperthyroidism and ophthalmopathy. Findings and limits, study-wide: In the blood, most expanded thyroid clonotypes above 0.001 appeared as well. Progression to ophthalmopathy was predicted a median of approximately 6.4 months early.

Lactation, pregnancy, other autoimmune disease or uncontrolled infection excluded patients. From less than 13 ml of fresh peripheral blood, PBMCs were isolated. Germline V CDR1 and CDR2: ENHRY, SYGVKD. The CDR3 is 18 amino acids. Note on this clonotype: The antigen remains undetermined. The junction departs from the called germline gene at one end, perhaps through a read error.

What was amplified from RNA transcripts were TCR beta CDR3 regions. Initially, a first-round RT-PCR of the TCR CDR3 employed the HTBI primer set. TCRdb re-called the multiplex PCR reads through MiXCR, storing one row per CDR3 protein. The data contain roughly 200,000 distinct CDR3 sequences, about a sixth of them singletons. The clonotype was recovered from a woman aged 45-65 years with Graves' hyperthyroidism. The genes are TRBV10-3 and TRBJ2-7; 8 positions agree with TRBD1. Sequences were obtained from blood. CDR3 coding DNA: TGTGCCAGCAGTTACCTTAAACCCGGGACAGGCTTAACCTACGAGCAGTACTTC. Translated, it gives CASSYLKPGTGLTYEQYF.